These 20 T cell receptor beta chains originate from one sample sequenced in a study of human T cells and chemical hapten exposure. TCRdb re-called the RACE reads through MiXCR, storing one row per CDR3 protein. The profile shows 180,000 or so distinct CDR3 sequences, more than 20% of them singletons. Time point meaning: patch test 3, about 24 weeks after DPC sensitization. Treatment defined: therapeutic diphenylcyclopropenone sensitization with weekly scalp DPC. The sample consisted of whole blood, taken in connection with sensitization to the hapten diphenylcyclopropenone (DPC). The origin of the receptors is a woman in her thirties or forties with alopecia areata. Some clones in this sample may be carry-over from other donors' samples.

The chain employs TRBV20-1 and TRBJ2-4; maybe TRBD1 (5 bases). Germline CDR1 and CDR2: DFQATT and SNEGSKA (reference sequence). Trimming took off 7 bases at V and 11 bases at J, with 21 bases between the two ends. The CDR3 consists of 13 residues. The CDR3 protein is CSVLVRQVRVQYF. The CDR3 DNA sequence: TGCAGTGTCTTGGTTCGTCAGGTCAGGGTTCAGTACTTC.

This clonotype was observed a few times. The gene calls are TRBV20-1 and TRBJ2-7; D call uncertain. Trimming removed 3 bases at V and 3 bases at J, with 6 bases between. CDR3 length equals 11 residues. The germline V gene encodes CDR1 DFQATT and CDR2 SNEGSKA (reference sequence). CDR3 sequence reads: CSASWDYEQYF. In DNA form, the CDR3 reads TGCAGTGCTAGCTGGGACTACGAGCAGTACTTC.

Only a few counts were recorded for this clonotype. This chain connects TRBV5-6 to TRBJ2-2; no definite D call. The CDR3 runs to 16 residues. CDR1 is SGHDT and CDR2 is YYEEEE in the germline V gene. V lost 3 bases and J 2 bases, leaving 14 bases between the germline ends. CDR3 DNA sequence: TGTGCCAGCAGCTGGAGTATGTACAGCAACACCGGGGAGCTGTTTTTT. It encodes CASSWSMYSNTGELFF.

In its sample, this clonotype was seen a few times. This chain joins TRBV4-1 and TRBJ1-1; D is possibly TRBD1 (6 bases). Trimming took off 5 bases at V and 4 bases at J, with 17 bases between the two ends. Germline V gene sequence: CDR1 MGHRA, CDR2 YSYEKL. The CDR3 sequence is 15 residues long. The CDR3 coding sequence is TGCGCCAGCAGCTTGGAGGGGGGGGTGGGCACTGAAGCTTTCTTT. Protein sequence: CASSLEGGVGTEAFF.

This clonotype was observed many times. The chain is built from TRBV20-1 and TRBJ2-3, with D tentatively TRBD2 (5 bases). CDR1 and CDR2 (germline): DFQATT, SNEGSKA (reference sequence). The CDR3 has 14 residues. Trimming left V 1 base short and J 2 bases short, with 10 bases between. The CDR3 loop reads CSARVRGFTDTQYF. DNA for the CDR3: TGCAGTGCTAGAGTACGGGGATTCACAGATACGCAGTATTTT.

The rearrangement links TRBV20-1 to TRBJ2-3, with 10 nucleotides matching TRBD2. Germline V gene data show CDR1 as DFQATT and CDR2 as SNEGSKA (reference sequence). Trimming cost V 0 bases and J 6 bases; bases outside gene matches: 6. The CDR3 sequence is 15 residues long. This CDR3 reads CSAREGSGRPDTQYF. CDR3 in DNA: TGCAGTGCTAGAGAAGGTAGCGGGAGGCCCGATACGCAGTATTTT.

The V and J genes are TRBV11-2 and TRBJ2-3; 11 bases fit TRBD2. CDR1 is SGHAT and CDR2 is FQNNGV in the germline V gene. The V gene end was trimmed by 5 bases and the J gene end by 3 bases; junction bases not matched to a gene: 10. The CDR3 runs to 17 residues. The CDR3 is CASSLVSGTSGTDTQYF. The DNA of the CDR3 is TGTGCCAGCAGCCTTGTATCCGGGACTAGCGGTACAGATACGCAGTATTTT.

In its sample, this clonotype was seen a few times. The rearrangement links TRBV29-1 to TRBJ2-1; the D is unclear. This CDR3 comprises 12 residues. V gave up 6 bases and J gave up 7 bases, with 13 bases separating them. Germline V gene sequence: CDR1 SQVTM, CDR2 ANQGSEA. CDR3 nucleotide sequence: TGCAGCGTGACACGCGGAACTAATGAGCAGTTCTTC. This sequence encodes CSVTRGTNEQFF.

The chain joins TRBV4-2 to TRBJ1-4, with D hard to call. The CDR3 covers 15 residues. Between the trimmed V and J ends, which lost 1 base and 2 bases, there was a span of 8 bases. Germline V gene data show CDR1 as LGHNA and CDR2 as YNFKEQ. The CDR3 is CASSQGPTTNEKLFF. For the CDR3, the DNA is TGTGCCAGCAGCCAAGGGCCCACGACTAATGAAAAACTGTTTTTT.

The chain couples TRBV20-1 to TRBJ2-3; 9 bases agree with TRBD2. After removal of 3 bases from V and 5 bases from J, the junction contained 18 bases not matched to a gene. This CDR3 contains 18 residues. Germline CDR1 is DFQATT and CDR2 is SNEGSKA (reference sequence). CDR3 loop: CSARRTGTSRSGGDTQYF. Here the CDR3 DNA reads TGCAGTGCTAGGAGAACCGGGACTAGCCGATCAGGGGGAGATACGCAGTATTTT.

This chain links TRBV20-1 with TRBJ2-1, with 7 bases that match TRBD2. The V and J ends lost 0 bases and 5 bases, in that order; junction bases with no gene match: 19. There are 19 residues in the CDR3. Germline V gives CDR1 DFQATT, CDR2 SNEGSKA (reference sequence). In DNA, the CDR3 is TGCAGTGCTAGAGATCCCCATGCGGCGGGACTATCCCATGACAATGAGCAGTTCTTC. It specifies CSARDPHAAGLSHDNEQFF.

This chain connects TRBV10-3 to TRBJ1-1; TRBD1 agrees at 8 bases. The CDR3 consists of 14 residues. V shed 8 bases, J shed 4 bases, and the junction held 9 bases outside the gene matches. The germline V gene has CDR1 ENHRY and CDR2 SYGVKD. DNA of the CDR3: TGTGCCATCGGCCAGGGGGCGGTTGTCACTGAAGCTTTCTTT. Its protein is CAIGQGAVVTEAFF.

This clonotype appeared a few times. V usage is TRBV7-2 and J usage is TRBJ2-3, with unresolved D. CDR1 and CDR2 (germline): SGHTA, FQGNSA. V was cut by 4 bases and J by 2 bases, with 10 bases left in between. This CDR3 region has 14 residues. DNA of the CDR3: TGTGCCAGCAGCTCCGACTTCTCCACAGATACGCAGTATTTT. This translates into CASSSDFSTDTQYF.

The rearrangement joins TRBV7-2 to TRBJ2-5; unclear D gene. Germline V gives CDR1 SGHTA, CDR2 FQGNSA. This CDR3 contains 16 residues. Trimming took 0 bases from V and 1 from J, leaving 12 bases between them. The CDR3, as DNA: TGTGCCAGCAGCTTAGCTGCGCAAGTGGGCCAAGAGACCCAGTACTTC. Translating it yields CASSLAAQVGQETQYF.

This clonotype was detected a few times. The chain links TRBV2 to TRBJ1-2; D unresolved. Germline-derived CDR1 and CDR2 are SNHLY and FYNNEI. This CDR3 is built from 15 residues. V was trimmed by 7 bases and J by 9 bases, leaving 24 bases between them. The CDR3 region is CASMFGQERKGRYTF. The CDR3 DNA reads as TGTGCCAGCATGTTCGGCCAGGAGCGTAAAGGGCGCTACACCTTC.

This clonotype was seen repeatedly, ten times or more. The rearrangement uses TRBV6-2 or TRBV6-3 and TRBJ2-2; no definite D call. The length of the CDR3 is 16 residues. Germline assignment: CDR1 MNHEY and CDR2 SVGEGT. V was clipped by 2 bases and J by 0 bases, with 10 bases between them. CDR3 in amino acids: CASSYEGYTNTGELFF. CDR3 nucleotide sequence: TGTGCCAGCAGTTACGAAGGTTACACGAACACCGGGGAGCTGTTTTTT.

This clonotype has more than one count but fewer than ten. The chain uses TRBV7-2 and TRBJ1-1; unclear D gene. The CDR3 runs to 14 residues. Trimming took off 0 bases at V and 4 bases at J, with 9 bases between the two ends. Germline CDR1 SGHTA, CDR2 FQGNSA. As DNA, the CDR3 is TGTGCCAGCAGCTTAGCGTACTCGGGCACTGAAGCTTTCTTT. This encodes CASSLAYSGTEAFF. The whole variable domain, remainder taken from reference TRBV7-2 and TRBJ1-1, is GAGVSQSPSNKVTEKGKDVELRCDPISGHTALYWYRQSLGQGLEFLIYFQGNSAPDKSGLPSDRFSAERTGGSVSTLTIQRTQQEDSAVYLCASSLAYSGTEAFFGQGTRLTVV.

This clonotype appeared a few times. V and J are TRBV2 and TRBJ1-1; D is undetermined. This CDR3 comprises 14 residues. Trimming stripped 4 bases from V and 6 bases from J, with 15 bases between. CDR1 is SNHLY, CDR2 FYNNEI, per germline. The CDR3 reads CASSVQVPFAEAFF. In nucleotides, the CDR3 is TGTGCCAGCAGTGTGCAGGTCCCTTTCGCTGAAGCTTTCTTT.

The chain joins TRBV6-5 to TRBJ1-2, with D tentatively TRBD1 (5 bases). The CDR3 has 14 residues. Germline V gene data show CDR1 as MNHEY and CDR2 as SVGAGI. The V end was cut by 9 bases, the J end by 4 bases, with 18 bases between. CDR3 nucleotide sequence: TGTGCCAGTTCGATAGGAGGGGCCTCCTATGGCTACACCTTC. It codes for CASSIGGASYGYTF.

The genes are TRBV2 and TRBJ2-4; D gene ambiguous. V gave up 8 bases and J gave up 3 bases, with 5 bases separating them. The germline V gene has CDR1 SNHLY and CDR2 FYNNEI. The CDR3 is made up of 11 amino acids. The CDR3 sequence is CASAVKNIQYF. CDR3 sequence (DNA): TGTGCCAGCGCCGTCAAAAACATTCAGTACTTC.